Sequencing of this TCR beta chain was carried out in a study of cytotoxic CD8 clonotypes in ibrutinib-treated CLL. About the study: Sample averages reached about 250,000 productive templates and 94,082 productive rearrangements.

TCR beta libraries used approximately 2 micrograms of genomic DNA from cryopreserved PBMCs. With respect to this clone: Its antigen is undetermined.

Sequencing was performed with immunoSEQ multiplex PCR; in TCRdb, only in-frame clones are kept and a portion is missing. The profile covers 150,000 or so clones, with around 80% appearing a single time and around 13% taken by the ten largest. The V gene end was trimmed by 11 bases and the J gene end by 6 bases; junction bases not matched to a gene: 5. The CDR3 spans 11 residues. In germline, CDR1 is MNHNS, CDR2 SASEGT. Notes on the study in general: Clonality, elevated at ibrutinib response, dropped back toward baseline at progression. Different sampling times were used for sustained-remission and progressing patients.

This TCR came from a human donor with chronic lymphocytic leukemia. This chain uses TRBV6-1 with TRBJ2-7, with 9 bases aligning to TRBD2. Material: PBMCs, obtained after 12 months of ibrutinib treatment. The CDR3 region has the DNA TGTGCCGTAGCGGGAGTTAGCGAGCAGTACTTC. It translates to CAVAGVSEQYF.